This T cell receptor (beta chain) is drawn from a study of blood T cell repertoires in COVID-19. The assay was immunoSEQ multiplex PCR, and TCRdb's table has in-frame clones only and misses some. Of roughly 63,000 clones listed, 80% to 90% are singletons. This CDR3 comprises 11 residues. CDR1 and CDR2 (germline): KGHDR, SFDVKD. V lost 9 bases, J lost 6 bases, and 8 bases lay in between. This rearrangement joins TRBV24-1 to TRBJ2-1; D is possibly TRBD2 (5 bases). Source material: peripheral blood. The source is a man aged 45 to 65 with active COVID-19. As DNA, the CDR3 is TGTGCCACCGGCCGGGGCAATGAGCAGTTCTTC. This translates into CATGRGNEQFF.